The clone carrying this TCR beta chain was detected only a few times. Some clones are missing from TCRdb's copy, which holds only in-frame ones; the method was immunoSEQ multiplex PCR. The repertoire holds some 71,000 clones, with around 83% as singletons. This sample was included in a study of blood T cell repertoires in COVID-19. This CDR3 spans 15 amino acids. V lost 5 bases and J lost 3, with 14 bases in between. Germline-derived CDR1 and CDR2 are SNHLY and FYNNEI. The TCR sequence derives from a woman in her forties or fifties with acute or convalescent COVID-19. The sequencing input was peripheral blood. This chain joins TRBV2 and TRBJ1-5; tentatively, D is TRBD1 (6 bases). The DNA for the CDR3 is TGTGCCAGCAGTAAATCCGGACAGTCCAATCAGCCCCAGCATTTT. The encoded protein is CASSKSGQSNQPQHF.